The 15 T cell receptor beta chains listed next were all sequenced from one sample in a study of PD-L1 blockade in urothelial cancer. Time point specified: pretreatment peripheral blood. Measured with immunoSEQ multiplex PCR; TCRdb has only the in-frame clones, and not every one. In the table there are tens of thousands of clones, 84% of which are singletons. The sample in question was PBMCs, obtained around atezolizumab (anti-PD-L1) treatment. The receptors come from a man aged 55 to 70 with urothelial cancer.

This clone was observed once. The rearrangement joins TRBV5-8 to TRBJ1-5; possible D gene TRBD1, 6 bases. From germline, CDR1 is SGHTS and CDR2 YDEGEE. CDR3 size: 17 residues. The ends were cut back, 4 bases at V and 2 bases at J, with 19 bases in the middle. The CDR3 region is CASSQGTSSVGNQPQHF. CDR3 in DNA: TGTGCCAGCAGCCAGGGGACATCATCGGTTGGCAATCAGCCCCAGCATTTT.

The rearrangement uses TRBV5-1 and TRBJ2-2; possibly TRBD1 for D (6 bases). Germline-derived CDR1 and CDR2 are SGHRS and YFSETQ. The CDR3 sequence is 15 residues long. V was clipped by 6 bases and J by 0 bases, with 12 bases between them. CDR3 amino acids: CASTAPGANTGELFF. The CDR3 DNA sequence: TGCGCCAGCACCGCTCCAGGGGCGAACACCGGGGAGCTGTTTTTT.

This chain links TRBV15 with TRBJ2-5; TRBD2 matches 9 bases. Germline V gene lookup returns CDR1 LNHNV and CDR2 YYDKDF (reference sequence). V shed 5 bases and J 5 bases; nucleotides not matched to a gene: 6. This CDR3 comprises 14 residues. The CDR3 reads CATSAGGLGETQYF. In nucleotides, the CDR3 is TGTGCCACCAGCGCGGGGGGGCTTGGGGAGACCCAGTACTTC.

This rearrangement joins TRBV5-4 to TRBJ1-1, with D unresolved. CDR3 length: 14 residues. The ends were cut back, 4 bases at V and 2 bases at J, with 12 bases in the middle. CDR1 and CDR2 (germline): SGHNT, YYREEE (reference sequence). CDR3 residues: CASSTGGSNTEAFF. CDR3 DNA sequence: TGTGCCAGCAGCACGGGAGGTAGTAACACTGAAGCTTTCTTT. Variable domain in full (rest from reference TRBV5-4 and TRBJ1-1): ETGVTQSPTHLIKTRGQQVTLRCSSQSGHNTVSWYQQALGQGPQFIFQYYREEENGRGNFPPRFSGLQFPNYSSELNVNALELDDSALYLCASSTGGSNTEAFFGQGTRLTVV.

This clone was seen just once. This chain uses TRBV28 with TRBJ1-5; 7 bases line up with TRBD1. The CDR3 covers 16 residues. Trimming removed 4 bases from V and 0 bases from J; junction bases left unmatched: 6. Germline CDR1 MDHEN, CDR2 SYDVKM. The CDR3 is CASSSTGSYSNQPQHF. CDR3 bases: TGTGCCAGCAGTTCGACAGGGAGTTATAGCAATCAGCCCCAGCATTTT.

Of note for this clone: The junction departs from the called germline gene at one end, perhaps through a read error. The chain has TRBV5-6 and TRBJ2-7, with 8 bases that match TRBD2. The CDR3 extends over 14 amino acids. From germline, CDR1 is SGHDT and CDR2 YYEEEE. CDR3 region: CASRLAGGLYEQYF. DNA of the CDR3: TGTGCCAGCAGATTGGCGGGAGGACTCTACGAGCAGTACTTC.

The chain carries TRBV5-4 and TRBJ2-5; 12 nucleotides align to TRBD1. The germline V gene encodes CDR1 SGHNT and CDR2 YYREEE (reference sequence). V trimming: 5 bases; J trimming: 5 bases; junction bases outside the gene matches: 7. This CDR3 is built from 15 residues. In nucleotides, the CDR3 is TGTGCCAGCAGTAGGCCGGGACAGGGGGCTGAGACCCAGTACTTC. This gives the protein CASSRPGQGAETQYF.

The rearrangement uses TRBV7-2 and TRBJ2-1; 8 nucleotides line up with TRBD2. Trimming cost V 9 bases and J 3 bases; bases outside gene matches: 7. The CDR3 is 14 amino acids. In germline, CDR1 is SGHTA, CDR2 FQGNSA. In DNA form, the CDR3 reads TGTGCCAGTCGGGGGGGAGGGAGCTACAATGAGCAGTTCTTC. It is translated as CASRGGGSYNEQFF. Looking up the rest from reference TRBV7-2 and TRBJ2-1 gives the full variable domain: GAGVSQSPSNKVTEKGKDVELRCDPISGHTALYWYRQSLGQGLEFLIYFQGNSAPDKSGLPSDRFSAERTGGSVSTLTIQRTQQEDSAVYLCASRGGGSYNEQFFGPGTRLTVL.

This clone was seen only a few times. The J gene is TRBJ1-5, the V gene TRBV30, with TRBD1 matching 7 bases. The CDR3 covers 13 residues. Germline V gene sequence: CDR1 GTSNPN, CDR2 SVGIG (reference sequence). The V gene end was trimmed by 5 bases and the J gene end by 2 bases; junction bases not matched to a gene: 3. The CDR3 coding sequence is TGTGCCTGGGACACAGGGGGCAATCAGCCCCAGCATTTT. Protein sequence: CAWDTGGNQPQHF.

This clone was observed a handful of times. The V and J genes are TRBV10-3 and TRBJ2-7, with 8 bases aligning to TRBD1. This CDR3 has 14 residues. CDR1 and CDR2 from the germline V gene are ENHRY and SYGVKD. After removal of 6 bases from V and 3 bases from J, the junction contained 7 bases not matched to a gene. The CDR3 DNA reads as TGTGCCATCAGGCGGGGACAGGAGTACTACGAGCAGTACTTC. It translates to CAIRRGQEYYEQYF.

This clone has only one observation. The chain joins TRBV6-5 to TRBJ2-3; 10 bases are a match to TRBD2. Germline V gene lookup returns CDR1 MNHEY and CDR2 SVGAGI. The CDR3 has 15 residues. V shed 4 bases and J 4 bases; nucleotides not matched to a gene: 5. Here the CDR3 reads CASSSTTSGADTQYF. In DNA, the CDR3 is TGTGCCAGCAGTTCAACAACTAGCGGGGCAGATACGCAGTATTTT.

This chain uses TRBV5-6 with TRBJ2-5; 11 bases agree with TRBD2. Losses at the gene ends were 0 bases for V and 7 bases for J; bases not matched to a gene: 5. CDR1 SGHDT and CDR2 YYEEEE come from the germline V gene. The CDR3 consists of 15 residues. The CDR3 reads CASSLVAGGPMTQYF. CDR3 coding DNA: TGTGCCAGCAGCTTGGTAGCGGGGGGGCCAATGACCCAGTACTTC.

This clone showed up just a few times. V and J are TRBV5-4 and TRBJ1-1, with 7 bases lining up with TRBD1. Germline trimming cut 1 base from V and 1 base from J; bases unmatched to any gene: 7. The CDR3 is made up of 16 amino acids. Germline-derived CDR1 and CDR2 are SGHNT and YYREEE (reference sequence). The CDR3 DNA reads TGTGCCAGCAGCTTGATGAACAGGGGCGGGAACACTGAAGCTTTCTTT. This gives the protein CASSLMNRGGNTEAFF.

CDR3 bases: TGTGCCTGGAGTGTCGGGAACACTGAAGCTTTCTTT. This gives the protein CAWSVGNTEAFF. V gene TRBV30 combines with J gene TRBJ1-1, with D hard to call. CDR3 length: 12 residues. CDR1 and CDR2 from the germline V gene are GTSNPN and SVGIG (reference sequence). Trimming pared 0 bases from V and 1 base from J, leaving 3 bases between.

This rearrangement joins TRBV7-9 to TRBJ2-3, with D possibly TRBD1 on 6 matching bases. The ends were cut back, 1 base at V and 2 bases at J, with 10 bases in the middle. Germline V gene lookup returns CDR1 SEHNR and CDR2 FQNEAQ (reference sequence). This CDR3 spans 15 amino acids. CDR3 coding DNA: TGTGCCAGCAGCTTAGGGCAGGGGTACACAGATACGCAGTATTTT. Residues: CASSLGQGYTDTQYF. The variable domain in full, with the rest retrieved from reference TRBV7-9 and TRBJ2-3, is DTGVSQNPRHKITKRGQNVTFRCDPISEHNRLYWYRQTLGQGPEFLTYFQNEAQLEKSRLLSDRFSAERPKGSFSTLEIQRTEQGDSAMYLCASSLGQGYTDTQYFGPGTRLTVL.